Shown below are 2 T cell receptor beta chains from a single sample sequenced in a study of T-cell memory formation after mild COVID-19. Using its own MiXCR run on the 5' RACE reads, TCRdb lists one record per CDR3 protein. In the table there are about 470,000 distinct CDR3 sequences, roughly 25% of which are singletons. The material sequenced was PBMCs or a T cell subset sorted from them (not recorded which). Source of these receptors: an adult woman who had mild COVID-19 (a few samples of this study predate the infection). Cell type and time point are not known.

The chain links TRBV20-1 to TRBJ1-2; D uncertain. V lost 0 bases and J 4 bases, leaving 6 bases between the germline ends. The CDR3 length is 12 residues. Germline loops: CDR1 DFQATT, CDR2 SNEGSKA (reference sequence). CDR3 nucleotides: TGCAGTGCTAGAGATCGCACCTATGGCTACACCTTC. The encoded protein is CSARDRTYGYTF.

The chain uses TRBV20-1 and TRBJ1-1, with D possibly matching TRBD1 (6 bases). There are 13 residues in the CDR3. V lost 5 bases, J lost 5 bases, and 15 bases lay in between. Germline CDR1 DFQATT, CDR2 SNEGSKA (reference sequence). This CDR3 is CSAADSLWTEAFF. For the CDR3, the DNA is TGCAGTGCTGCGGACAGTTTGTGGACTGAAGCTTTCTTT.